The clone carrying this T cell receptor (beta chain) was detected a few times. Its antigen is unidentified. The source of the sample is a study of CD8 T cells in ankylosing spondylitis. Study-level findings and limits: Researchers report that disease-linked clones proved CD8+ and relatively rare in peripheral blood. There was reportedly significant enrichment of clones that were disease-linked in matched ankylosing spondylitis synovial fluid. Before this, some motif variants had been reported in reactive arthritis synovial fluid and blood. Characteristic, it appeared, of ankylosing spondylitis blood was a TCR beta motif of eight highly homologous variants.

Molecular-barcoded quantitative 5'-RACE produced these TCR beta libraries. TCRdb re-called the 5' RACE reads with MiXCR, one entry per CDR3 protein. The sample has around 450,000 distinct CDR3 sequences, about 24% seen once. The CDR3 spans 15 residues. Germline-derived CDR1 and CDR2 are MDHEN and SYDVKM. Deletions cut 5 bases from V and 1 base from J, with 12 bases between. The chain couples TRBV28 to TRBJ1-3, with D unclear. This TCR was sampled from a male donor with ankylosing spondylitis. The sequenced material came from blood, either unsorted or a sorted T cell fraction (not recorded which). In DNA form, the CDR3 reads TGTGCCAGCAGTCCTACGCCGGGGTCTGGAAACACCATATATTTT. It codes for CASSPTPGSGNTIYF.